Presented here are 17 T cell receptor beta chains from one specimen sequenced in a study of response to subunit inactivated influenza vaccine. MiXCR, applied by TCRdb to the RT-PCR reads, yields one record per CDR3 protein. The repertoire holds about 700,000 distinct CDR3 sequences, with approximately 15% as singletons. Material: PBMCs from blood, obtained roughly 2 weeks before vaccination. These receptors all stem from a man aged 50-59 years who received an inactivated influenza vaccine.

This clonotype was observed many times. Since a much larger clone is just one base distant, this may be a read error. The genes are TRBV14 and TRBJ2-7; D uncertain. CDR1 is SGHDN, CDR2 FVKESK, per germline. V shed 2 bases and J shed 3 bases, with 5 bases lying between them. This CDR3 is 12 amino acids long. Here the CDR3 reads CASSQNGYEQYF. The CDR3 nucleotides are TGTGCCAGCAGCCAAAACGGCTACGAGCAGTACTTC.

J is TRBJ1-1 and V is TRBV29-1; tentative D call: TRBD1 (5 bases). The CDR3 runs to 13 residues. V was pared by 3 bases and J by 6 bases, with 14 bases between. Germline CDR1 and CDR2: SQVTM and ANQGSEA. The CDR3 DNA is TGCAGCGTTGAGGGAGGGACGATCCCTGAAGCTTTCTTT. This sequence encodes CSVEGGTIPEAFF.

The V and J genes are TRBV5-1 and TRBJ2-5; TRBD1 matches 10 bases. Per germline, CDR1 SGHRS and CDR2 YFSETQ. CDR3 size: 15 residues. J lost 5 bases, V lost 4 bases, and 8 bases had no gene match. The CDR3 loop reads CASSLSGTGDETQYF. The CDR3 nucleotides are TGCGCCAGCAGCCTGTCCGGGACAGGGGACGAGACCCAGTACTTC.

This clonotype showed up just a few times. V usage is TRBV7-9 and J usage is TRBJ1-2; tentative D call: TRBD1 (5 bases). CDR1 is SEHNR and CDR2 is FQNEAQ in the germline V gene (reference sequence). Trimming took off 3 bases at V and 2 bases at J, with 10 bases between the two ends. The CDR3 totals 14 residues. CDR3 amino acids: CASSFGDRNYGYTF. CDR3 in DNA: TGTGCCAGCAGCTTCGGCGACAGAAACTATGGCTACACCTTC.

This clonotype has only a few counts. The chain carries TRBV10-3 and TRBJ1-3; no firm D call. The germline V gene has CDR1 ENHRY and CDR2 SYGVKD. Trimming stripped 4 bases from V and 8 bases from J, with 15 bases between. The CDR3 covers 14 residues. The CDR3 DNA is TGTGCCATCAGTGTCGCGACCGACTACGACACCATATATTTT. Translating gives CAISVATDYDTIYF.

The gene calls are TRBV7-2 and TRBJ1-5, with D tentatively TRBD1 (6 bases). Germline CDR1 and CDR2: SGHTA and FQGNSA. This CDR3 comprises 14 residues. V gave up 8 bases and J gave up 2 bases, with 13 bases separating them. CDR3 amino acids: CASCEGGGNQPQHF. For the CDR3, the DNA is TGTGCCAGCTGCGAGGGGGGAGGCAATCAGCCCCAGCATTTT.

V gene TRBV3-1 combines with J gene TRBJ2-1, with 10 positions matching TRBD2. V lost 0 bases, J lost 10 bases, and 6 bases stayed unmatched. The length of the CDR3 is 15 residues. Germline V gives CDR1 LGHDT, CDR2 YNNKEL (reference sequence). The CDR3 loop is CASSQDLAGAAEQFF. CDR3 nucleotides: TGTGCCAGCAGCCAAGACCTAGCGGGGGCGGCGGAGCAGTTCTTC.

This clonotype has just a few counts. This chain connects TRBV3-1 to TRBJ1-1; D may be TRBD1 (5 bases). The germline gives CDR1 LGHDT, CDR2 YNNKEL (reference sequence). The CDR3 has 15 amino acids. Trimming removed 4 bases at V and 1 base at J, with 13 bases between. CDR3 DNA: TGTGCCAGCAGCCCAGGGTATACGGGGAACACTGAAGCTTTCTTT. Amino acids: CASSPGYTGNTEAFF.

The J gene is TRBJ2-7, the V gene TRBV28; possibly TRBD1 for D (6 bases). Germline V gives CDR1 MDHEN, CDR2 SYDVKM. CDR3 length equals 15 residues. Trimming pared 5 bases from V and 0 bases from J, leaving 14 bases between. CDR3 DNA sequence: TGTGCCAGCAGTGGGGAAGGGGGTTTCTCCTACGAGCAGTACTTC. Translated, it gives CASSGEGGFSYEQYF.

In its sample, this clonotype was seen many times. This chain uses TRBV15 with TRBJ2-1, with 12 bases lining up with TRBD2. The CDR3 contains 15 residues. The germline gives CDR1 LNHNV, CDR2 YYDKDF (reference sequence). V dropped 3 bases and J dropped 10; count of bases not matched to a gene: 7. The CDR3 protein is CATSRRLAGVLEQFF. The CDR3, as DNA: TGTGCCACCAGCAGGAGACTAGCGGGAGTTCTAGAGCAGTTCTTC.

The chain recombines TRBV20-1 with TRBJ2-7, with D perhaps matching TRBD1 (6 bases). This CDR3 comprises 13 residues. Trimming cost V 6 bases and J 1 base, with 13 bases left between them. From germline, CDR1 is DFQATT and CDR2 SNEGSKA (reference sequence). This CDR3 is CSAKLGGSYEQYF. The CDR3 DNA sequence: TGCAGTGCGAAGCTAGGGGGATCCTACGAGCAGTACTTC.

The chain recombines TRBV6-2 or TRBV6-3 with TRBJ2-7; tentative D call: TRBD1 (6 bases). Between the trimmed V and J ends, which lost 6 bases and 7 bases, there was a span of 16 bases. The CDR3 spans 13 residues. CDR1 MNHEY and CDR2 SVGEGT come from the germline V gene. The CDR3 sequence: CASSFDRRKEQYF. In DNA, the CDR3 is TGTGCCAGCAGCTTCGACAGGAGGAAGGAGCAGTACTTC.

This clonotype was detected many times. The chain joins TRBV24-1 to TRBJ2-1, with D possibly being TRBD1 or TRBD2 (7 bases each). Germline V gene lookup returns CDR1 KGHDR and CDR2 SFDVKD. The CDR3 sequence is 16 residues long. The V and J ends lost 0 bases and 1 base respectively, with 9 bases between them. The CDR3 DNA reads as TGTGCCACCAGTGATTTGCAGGGGGGGTCCTACAATGAGCAGTTCTTC. Its protein is CATSDLQGGSYNEQFF.

The chain carries TRBV7-2 and TRBJ2-5; no reliable D call. The CDR3 has 16 residues. The V end lost 5 bases, the J end lost 0 bases, and 16 bases lay between the germline ends. CDR1 is SGHTA and CDR2 is FQGNSA in the germline V gene. CDR3 in amino acids: CASSPQLGRYQETQYF. CDR3 nucleotides: TGTGCCAGCAGCCCGCAGCTAGGCAGATACCAAGAGACCCAGTACTTC.

The V and J genes are TRBV28 and TRBJ1-5; 10 bases map to TRBD1. Germline V gene sequence: CDR1 MDHEN, CDR2 SYDVKM. The CDR3 is 15 residues long. V was clipped by 11 bases and J by 2 bases; unmatched bases: 9. Written as DNA, the CDR3 is TGTGCCGCTTCTTCGGACAGGGGGGGCAATCAGCCCCAGCATTTT. Protein: CAASSDRGGNQPQHF.

CDR3 coding DNA: TGTGCCAGCAGTTTTAATTACAGGAATGAGCAGTTCTTC. This codes for CASSFNYRNEQFF. The V gene is TRBV28, the J gene TRBJ2-1, with TRBD1 as a possible D gene (5 bases). V lost 3 bases and J lost 7, with 10 bases in between. The CDR3 extends over 13 amino acids. Germline V lookup: CDR1 MDHEN, CDR2 SYDVKM. Based on the CDR3 plus reference TRBV28 and TRBJ2-1, the full variable domain is DVKVTQSSRYLVKRTGEKVFLECVQDMDHENMFWYRQDPGLGLRLIYFSYDVKMKEKGDIPEGYSVSREKKERFSLILESASTNQTSMYLCASSFNYRNEQFFGPGTRLTVL.

In this sample, this clonotype turned up a few times. The chain has TRBV6-2 or TRBV6-3 and TRBJ2-3, with 7 bases fitting TRBD2. Germline V gene lookup returns CDR1 MNHEY and CDR2 SVGEGT. Trimming cost V 11 bases and J 0 bases; bases outside gene matches: 8. CDR3 length: 14 residues. The DNA for the CDR3 is TGTGCCGCACGAGCGGGGCCTAGCACAGATACGCAGTATTTT. It translates to CAARAGPSTDTQYF.